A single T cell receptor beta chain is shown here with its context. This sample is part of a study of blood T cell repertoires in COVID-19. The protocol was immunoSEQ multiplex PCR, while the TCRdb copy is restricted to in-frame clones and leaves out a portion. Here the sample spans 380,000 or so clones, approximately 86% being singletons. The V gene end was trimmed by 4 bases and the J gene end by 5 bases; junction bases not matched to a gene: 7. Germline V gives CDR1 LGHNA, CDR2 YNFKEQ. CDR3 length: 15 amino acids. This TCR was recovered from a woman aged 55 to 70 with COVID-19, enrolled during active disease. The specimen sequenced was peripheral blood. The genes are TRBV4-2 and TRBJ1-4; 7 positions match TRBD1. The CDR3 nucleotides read TGTGCCAGCAGCCGCTTGGGGACAGAGAATGAAAAACTGTTTTTT. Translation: CASSRLGTENEKLFF.